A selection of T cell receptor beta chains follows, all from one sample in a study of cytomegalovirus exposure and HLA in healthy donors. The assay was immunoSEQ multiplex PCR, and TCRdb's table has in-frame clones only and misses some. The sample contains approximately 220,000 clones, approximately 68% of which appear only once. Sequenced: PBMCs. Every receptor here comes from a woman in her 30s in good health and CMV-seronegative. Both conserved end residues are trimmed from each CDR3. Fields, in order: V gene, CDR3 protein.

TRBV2 ASAPDSISYEQY
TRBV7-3 ASSTGTSGSHEQF
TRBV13 ASSLGDRVTEAF
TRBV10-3 AISESTGTGELF
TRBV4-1 ASSLGQGDYEQY
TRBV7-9 ASSSSGPEAF
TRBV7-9 ASSADRGRSGELF
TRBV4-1 ASSQDGTSGWETQY
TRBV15 VTSGRTGFRSNQPQH
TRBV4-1 ASSQESYNSPLH
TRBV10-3 AISESGGADDEKLF
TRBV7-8 ASSLDGTGNNYEQF